This is a list of T cell receptor beta chains from one sample in a study of vaccination effects on CD4 cells after COVID-19. Their recognized antigens are unknown. Generated by immunoSEQ multiplex PCR, the TCRdb table keeps only in-frame clones and is missing some. The sample lists about 64,000 clones; 65% to 75% were seen once. The sample consisted of CD4+ T cells from PBMCs cultured without peptide, taken before COVID-19 vaccination. These receptors originate from a human donor who had a prior SARS-CoV-2 infection. Both conserved end residues are part of each CDR3. The D gene is left open where the match is weak. Expanded clones get a size class; other rows say once, few or many, or leave the size out.

. TRBJ1-3 TRBV6-5 TRBD1 TGTGCCAGCATCGCAGGGGGCTCTGGAAACACCATATATTTT CASIAGGSGNTIYF
few TRBJ1-5 TRBV28 . TGTGCCAGCAGCCCCCAGAATCAGCCCCAGCATTTT CASSPQNQPQHF
. TRBJ2-5 TRBV5-4 . TGTGCCAGCAGCTTACACCCCCAAGAGACCCAGTACTTC CASSLHPQETQYF
once TRBJ2-1 TRBV2 . TGTGCCAGCAGTGAAGTCGCCCCAGATCAGTCCTACAATGAGCAGTTCTTC CASSEVAPDQSYNEQFF
. TRBJ1-1 TRBV12-3/TRBV12-4 . TGTGCCAGCAGTCCAGTATACGGCACTGAAGCTTTCTTT CASSPVYGTEAFF
. TRBJ2-7 TRBV6-1 . TGTGCCAGCAGTGCCCCGTCGTCTGCGGGCTCCTACGAGCAGTACTTC CASSAPSSAGSYEQYF
. TRBJ2-1 TRBV6-2/TRBV6-3 TRBD2 TGTGCCAGCAGCCTTAGCGGGAGCGGGATGTACAATGAGCAGTTCTTC CASSLSGSGMYNEQFF
. TRBJ1-1 TRBV5-4 . TGTGCCAGCAGCTACCCGGGTCAAGGTAACACTGAAGCTTTCTTT CASSYPGQGNTEAFF
. TRBJ2-7 TRBV5-1 . TGCGCCAGCAGCTTTTCTGGCGCATCCTACGAGCAGTACTTC CASSFSGASYEQYF
. TRBJ1-5 TRBV21-1 . TGTGCCAGCAGCGACGCCAGGGGGTATAGCAATCAGCCCCAGCATTTT CASSDARGYSNQPQHF
few TRBJ1-3 TRBV24-1 . TGTGCCACCAGTGACCCGCGGGGCACTGGAAACACCATATATTTT CATSDPRGTGNTIYF